A selection of T cell receptor beta chains follows, all from one sample in a study of blood T cell repertoires in COVID-19. TCRdb's table, derived via immunoSEQ multiplex PCR, lists solely in-frame clones and lacks some. The data contain some 31,000 clones, around 90% of them singletons. The sample consisted of peripheral blood. The origin of the receptors is a human donor in a cohort sampled during active COVID-19. The donor label of this sample is uncertain. CDR3s include the opening cysteine and the closing phenylalanine or tryptophan. The D gene is left open where the match is weak. Some rows mark clone size as missing; the rest say once, few, many or name a class of expanded clone.

TRBD1	-	TRBJ2-2	TRBV28	TGTGCCAGCAGTTTTCTGTTTATGGCCCCCGTCGACAGGGCTCCCAACACCGGGGAGCTGTTTTTT	CASSFLFMAPVDRAPNTGELFF
-	-	TRBJ1-4	TRBV19	TGTGCCAGCGCGGACAGCTCCTACGAAAAACTGTTTTTT	CASADSSYEKLFF
-	-	TRBJ2-1	TRBV5-4	TGTGCCAGCAGCTTACGAGGGAACAATGAGCAGTTCTTC	CASSLRGNNEQFF
TRBD2	once	TRBJ2-7	TRBV6-5	TGTGCCATCCTCGGGACTACCTCCTACGAGCAGTACTTC	CAILGTTSYEQYF
-	-	TRBJ1-5	TRBV2	TGTGCCAGCAGTGCATACAATAGCAATCAGCCCCAGCATTTT	CASSAYNSNQPQHF
TRBD2	-	TRBJ2-3	TRBV4-1	TGCGCCAGCAGCCGATCAACTAGCGGTAGCACAGATACGCAGTATTTT	CASSRSTSGSTDTQYF
-	-	TRBJ2-7	TRBV28	TGTGCCAGCAGCCCCCGCGGCAGAGCCTCCTACGAGCAGTACTTC	CASSPRGRASYEQYF
TRBD1	-	TRBJ2-5	TRBV12-3/TRBV12-4	TGTGCCAGCAGTTCTTACAGGGGGGAGACCCAGTACTTC	CASSSYRGETQYF
TRBD1	-	TRBJ1-2	TRBV7-2	TGTGCCAGCAGCTTAGGGACAGGCAACTATGGCTACACCTTC	CASSLGTGNYGYTF
-	-	TRBJ1-5	TRBV19	TGTGCCAGTAGTCTCCGAACGGGGGGTTTTGGCAATCAGCCCCAGCATTTT	CASSLRTGGFGNQPQHF
-	-	TRBJ1-5	TRBV24-1	TGTGCCACCACCCTTCAGCCCCAGCATTTT	CATTLQPQHF
-	-	TRBJ1-3	TRBV7-9	TGTGCCAGCGGTGAGGGGGACACCATATATTTT	CASGEGDTIYF
TRBD1	-	TRBJ1-5	TRBV18	TGTGCCAGCGGCGGGACAGGGGTAGGTCAGCCCCAGCATTTT	CASGGTGVGQPQHF
-	-	TRBJ1-1	TRBV5-1	TGCGCCAGCAGCCCTACGGGGAACACTGAAGCTTTCTTT	CASSPTGNTEAFF
TRBD2	-	TRBJ2-2	TRBV27	TGTGCCAGCAGCGGGAGGGCCTGGACCGGGGAGCTGTTTTTT	CASSGRAWTGELFF
TRBD1	-	TRBJ1-5	TRBV20-1	TGCAGTGCTAGTGAGGGGGCGGGTCAGCCCCAGCATTTT	CSASEGAGQPQHF
TRBD1	-	TRBJ2-7	TRBV2	TGTGCCAGCAGGAGGGACAGGGGGGCTTACGAGCAGTACTTC	CASRRDRGAYEQYF
-	few	TRBJ2-1	TRBV15	TGTGCCACCAGCAGAGAAGGTGCTAGCAGGAGGAGGTCCCATGAGCAGTTCTTC	CATSREGASRRRSHEQFF
-	-	TRBJ2-1	TRBV7-3	TGTGCCAGCAGTTCCATGGACTCGACCAATGAGCAGTTCTTC	CASSSMDSTNEQFF
-	-	TRBJ2-1	TRBV25-1	TGTGCCAGCAGTCGCGGCGTCTACAATGAGCAGTTCTTC	CASSRGVYNEQFF
TRBD2	-	TRBJ2-1	TRBV30	TGTGCCTGGAGCCGATCGGGACTAGCGGGACTAAAGCAGTTCTTC	CAWSRSGLAGLKQFF
-	-	TRBJ2-1	TRBV11-3	TGTGCCAGCAGCTTAGGGAAGGGGGCGGGAAATGAGCAGTTCTTC	CASSLGKGAGNEQFF
-	-	TRBJ1-3	TRBV6-6	TGTGCCAGCAGTTACCAGGGGAGCTCTGGAAACACCATATATTTT	CASSYQGSSGNTIYF
-	-	TRBJ1-2	TRBV2	TGTGCCAGCAGGGACAGCGGTTTCTATGGCTACACCTTC	CASRDSGFYGYTF
TRBD1	-	TRBJ1-6	TRBV2	TGTGCCAGCGGGGACAGCCTTAATTCACCCCTCCACTTT	CASGDSLNSPLHF
-	-	TRBJ1-1	TRBV10-3	TGTGCCATCAGTAGACAGAGGAACACTGAAGCTTTCTTT	CAISRQRNTEAFF
TRBD2	-	TRBJ2-1	TRBV28	TGTGCCAGCAGCACCTTGGCGGGAGGGCCTTACAATGAGCAGTTCTTC	CASSTLAGGPYNEQFF
TRBD2	-	TRBJ2-1	TRBV7-9	TGTGCCAGCAGGCAGGGACTAGCGGCTTACAATGAGCAGTTCTTC	CASRQGLAAYNEQFF
-	-	TRBJ2-1	TRBV28	TGTGCCAGCAGTGTACTAATGGGTGAGCAGTTCTTC	CASSVLMGEQFF
-	-	TRBJ2-5	TRBV10-2	TGCGCCAGCAGTGGAGGGCCCGAATCGACCCAGTACTTC	CASSGGPESTQYF
TRBD1	-	TRBJ1-1	TRBV19	TGTGCCAGTAGTAGAGTCCGTAGGGGACAGGGGAAGTCTGAAGCTTTCTTT	CASSRVRRGQGKSEAFF
TRBD1	few	TRBJ1-5	TRBV4-2	TGTGCCAGCAGCCAAGGACAGGGGGCCTATAGCAATCAGCCCCAGCATTTT	CASSQGQGAYSNQPQHF
TRBD1	-	TRBJ2-1	TRBV24-1	TGTGCCACCAGTGACCCGACAGGGGACCCCTCCTACAATGAGCAGTTCTTC	CATSDPTGDPSYNEQFF
TRBD1	-	TRBJ1-2	TRBV6-5	TGTGCCAGCAGTCCAGACAGGGGGTATAACTATGGCTACACCTTC	CASSPDRGYNYGYTF
TRBD1	-	TRBJ1-5	TRBV27	TGTGCCAGCAGTTTATCCCCAGGGGGTACTCAGCCCCAGCATTTT	CASSLSPGGTQPQHF
TRBD1	-	TRBJ1-3	TRBV27	TGTGCCAGCAGACGGACAGGGTCTGGAAACACCATATATTTT	CASRRTGSGNTIYF
TRBD1	-	TRBJ1-4	TRBV27	TGTGCCAGCACCCGGGGGACAGGGGATGAAAAACTGTTTTTT	CASTRGTGDEKLFF
-	-	TRBJ2-5	TRBV19	TGTGCCAGTAGTATAAACAGACAAGAGACCCAGTACTTC	CASSINRQETQYF
TRBD1	-	TRBJ1-5	TRBV28	TGTGCCAGCTCCTCGAGGACAGGGGTTCAGCCCCAGCATTTT	CASSSRTGVQPQHF
TRBD2	-	TRBJ2-1	TRBV2	TGTGCCAGCAGTGCGACTAGCTTCTTCTACAATGAGCAGTTCTTC	CASSATSFFYNEQFF
TRBD1	-	TRBJ1-5	TRBV19	TGTGCCAGTAGTAAGGACAGGGATCAGCCCCAGCATTTT	CASSKDRDQPQHF
-	-	TRBJ1-6	TRBV7-9	TGTGCCAGCAGTAGGACAGTGGAGAATTCACCCCTCCACTTT	CASSRTVENSPLHF